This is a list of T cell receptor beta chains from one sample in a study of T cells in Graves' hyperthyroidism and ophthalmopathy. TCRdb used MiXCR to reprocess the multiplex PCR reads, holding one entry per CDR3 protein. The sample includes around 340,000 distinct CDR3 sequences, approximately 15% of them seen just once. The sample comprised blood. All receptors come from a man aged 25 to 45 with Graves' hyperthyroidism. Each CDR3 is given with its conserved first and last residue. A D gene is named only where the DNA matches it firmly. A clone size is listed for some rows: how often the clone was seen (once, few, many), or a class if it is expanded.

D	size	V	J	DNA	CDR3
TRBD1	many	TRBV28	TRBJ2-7	TGTGCTACAAACTCTGGGACAGCAACCTACGAGCAGTACTTC	CATNSGTATYEQYF
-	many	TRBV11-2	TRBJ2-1	TGTGCCAGCAGCTTACGGGACTTCCCCTACAATGAGCAGTTCTTC	CASSLRDFPYNEQFF
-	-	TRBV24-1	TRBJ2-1	TGTGCCACCAGTGATTTTGCGGGACAGAAGCAGTTCTTC	CATSDFAGQKQFF
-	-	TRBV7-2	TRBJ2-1	TGTGCCAGCAGCTTAGGAGTGTGGCTGAATGAGCAGTTCTTC	CASSLGVWLNEQFF
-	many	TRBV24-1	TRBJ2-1	TGTGCCACCAGTGGAGGAGGAAACAATGAGCAGTTCTTC	CATSGGGNNEQFF
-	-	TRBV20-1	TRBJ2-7	TGCAGTGCTACCCGTCCCGCGGGTTACGAGCAGTACTTC	CSATRPAGYEQYF
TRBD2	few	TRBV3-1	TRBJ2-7	TGTGCCAGTAGCGGGAGGTCGGACGAGCAGTACTTC	CASSGRSDEQYF
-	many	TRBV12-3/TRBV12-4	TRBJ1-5	TGTGCCAGCAGCCAACAGGGCGACAATCAGCCCCAGCATTTT	CASSQQGDNQPQHF
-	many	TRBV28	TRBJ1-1	TGTGCCAGCAGTTTATTCAGAATTCCTGAAGCTTTCTTT	CASSLFRIPEAFF
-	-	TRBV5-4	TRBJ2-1	TGTGCCAGCAGCAATGGTAACGAGCAGTTCTTC	CASSNGNEQFF
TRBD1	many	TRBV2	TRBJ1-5	TGTGCCAGCAGTGCTTGGGACAGGACCATTAATCAGCCCCAGCATTTT	CASSAWDRTINQPQHF
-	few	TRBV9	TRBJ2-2	TGTGCCAGCAGCGGGCACCAAGCCGGGGAGCTGTTTTTT	CASSGHQAGELFF
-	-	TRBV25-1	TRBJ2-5	TGTGCCAGCAGTCTTCATATCGGCAGTGGAGAGACCCAGTACTTC	CASSLHIGSGETQYF
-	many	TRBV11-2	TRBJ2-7	TGTGCCAGCAGCAGCTCCGGGACAGAGCAGTACTTC	CASSSSGTEQYF
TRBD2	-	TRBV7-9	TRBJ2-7	TGTGCCAGCAGCTTCGGGTGGCGGGAGCCCTACGAGCAGTACTTC	CASSFGWREPYEQYF
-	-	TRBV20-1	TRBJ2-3	TGCAGTGCTAGAGCCCCGGTGACGCGCACAGATACGCAGTATTTT	CSARAPVTRTDTQYF
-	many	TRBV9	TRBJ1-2	TGTGCCAGCAGTTTGGACAGTTACTATGGCTACACCTTC	CASSLDSYYGYTF
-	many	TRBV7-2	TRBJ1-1	TGTGCCAGCAGCTTAATGGGCAGGGCGGGCACTGAAGCTTTCTTT	CASSLMGRAGTEAFF
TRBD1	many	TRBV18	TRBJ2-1	TGTGCCAGCTCAGTACGACAGGGGAACTACAATGAGCAGTTCTTC	CASSVRQGNYNEQFF
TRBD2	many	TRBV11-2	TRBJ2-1	TGTGCCAGCAGCTTAGAGGTTAGCGGGAGGGGTGAGCAGTTCTTC	CASSLEVSGRGEQFF
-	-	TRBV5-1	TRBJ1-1	TGCGCCAGCAGCTTAATAGGGGTGAACACTGAAGCTTTCTTT	CASSLIGVNTEAFF
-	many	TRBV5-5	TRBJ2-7	TGTGCCAGCAGCTTTACCGGAGGAGAGCAGTACTTC	CASSFTGGEQYF
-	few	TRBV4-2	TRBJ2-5	TGTGCCAGCAGCCAAGACGTAACCCTCCCCCCTCTGTACTTC	CASSQDVTLPPLYF
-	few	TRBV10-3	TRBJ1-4	TGTGCCCCCGAGCGGCCCACAACTAATGAAAAACTGTTTTTT	CAPERPTTNEKLFF
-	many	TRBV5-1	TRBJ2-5	TGCGCCAGCAGCTACCAGGGTTGGAGCGAAGAGACCCAGTACTTC	CASSYQGWSEETQYF
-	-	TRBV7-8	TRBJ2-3	TGTGCCAGCAGCCTGACTCACGGTGGCACAGATACGCAGTATTTT	CASSLTHGGTDTQYF
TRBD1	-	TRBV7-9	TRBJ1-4	TGTGCCAGCAGCTTAGCCGGGACAGGGTCGGAAAAACTGTTTTTT	CASSLAGTGSEKLFF
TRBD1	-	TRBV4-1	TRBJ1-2	TGCGCCAGCAGCCAAGATCTATTTGGGCAGGGGGCTGTGGATGGCTACACCTTC	CASSQDLFGQGAVDGYTF